These 5 T cell receptor beta chains were all obtained from the same sample, sequenced in a study of T cell repertoires in cytomegalovirus infection (dated by TCRdb to the late 2010s). Instrument on record: Illumina HiSeq 1500. TCRdb reran the public reads through fastp at Q25 and MiXCR, keeping productive beta chains. Each CDR3 protein gets just one entry, which takes the most common genes and DNA from the rows behind it. The sample includes 150,000 to 200,000 distinct CDR3 sequences, with approximately 28% observed a single time. The ten largest clones take up roughly 32% of the sample. The sequencing sample was made of PBMCs. These receptor sequences come from a human donor in good health (CMV status not recorded). Some clones in this sample may be carry-over from other donors' samples.

The gene calls are TRBV7-8 and TRBJ2-3, with TRBD2 matching 10 bases. The V segment lost 5 bases and the J segment 1 base; nucleotides outside the gene matches: 6. The CDR3 covers 16 residues. Per germline, CDR1 SGHVS and CDR2 FQNEAQ. CDR3 region: CASSATGTSGTDTQYF. CDR3 in DNA: TGTGCCAGCAGCGCCACCGGGACTAGCGGCACAGATACGCAGTATTTT.

This clonotype was seen more than once but under ten times. The J gene is TRBJ2-3, the V gene TRBV29-1; either TRBD1 or TRBD2 may fit D (5 bases each). Germline V gene data show CDR1 as SQVTM and CDR2 as ANQGSEA. The germline V and J ends were trimmed by 6 bases and 0 bases, with 16 bases remaining between them. The CDR3 contains 15 residues. The CDR3 is CSVAEGSASTDTQYF. The CDR3 DNA sequence: TGCAGCGTCGCTGAGGGGTCTGCTAGCACAGATACGCAGTATTTT.

This clonotype was counted a few times. V usage is TRBV6-6 and J usage is TRBJ1-2; D perhaps matches TRBD1 (6 bases). CDR3 size: 14 residues. Germline values: CDR1 MNHNY, CDR2 SVGAGI (reference sequence). Trimming removed 7 bases from V and 0 bases from J, with 12 bases in between. CDR3 bases: TGTGCCAGCATCAAGGGGGGAGCTAACTATGGCTACACCTTC. Encoded protein: CASIKGGANYGYTF.

This clonotype was detected ten times or more. The chain links TRBV7-8 to TRBJ2-7; possible D gene TRBD1, 5 bases. The CDR3 covers 13 residues. V lost 3 bases and J 0 bases, leaving 6 bases between the germline ends. The germline V gene encodes CDR1 SGHVS and CDR2 FQNEAQ. CDR3 sequence reads: CASSLGHSYEQYF. DNA of the CDR3: TGTGCCAGCAGCTTGGGGCACTCCTACGAGCAGTACTTC.

The chain is built from TRBV2 and TRBJ2-7, with D perhaps matching TRBD1 (7 bases). V lost 7 bases, J lost 6 bases, and 19 bases lay in between. Per germline, CDR1 SNHLY and CDR2 FYNNEI. This CDR3 region has 14 residues. The CDR3 DNA follows: TGTGCCAGCACCGCAGACAGGGAGGAGGTCGAGCAGTACTTC. This codes for CASTADREEVEQYF.